Listed below are T cell receptor beta chains from one sample, sequenced in a study of T cell responses to AZD1222 COVID-19 vaccine. The table came from immunoSEQ multiplex PCR; TCRdb's copy has only in-frame clones and leaves some out. The repertoire holds about 270,000 clones, 90% to 95% seen once, with approximately 0.52% in the top ten. Specimen: peripheral blood, collected 28 days after the second AZD1222 dose. These receptors all stem from an adult who received the AZD1222 COVID-19 vaccine. Each CDR3 is given with its conserved first and last residue. The D gene is left open where the match is weak. The size of a clone is reported for some rows only, either as once, few or many, or as a class for expanded clones.

J: TRBJ1-2; V: TRBV19; size: NA; D: NA; DNA: TGTGCCAGTCAGCGGACAGACGTCGATGGCTACACCTTC; CDR3: CASQRTDVDGYTF
J: TRBJ2-7; V: TRBV6-6; size: NA; D: NA; DNA: TGTGCCAGCAGGGGGGTCGAGAAATACTTC; CDR3: CASRGVEKYF
J: TRBJ2-5; V: TRBV5-4; size: NA; D: NA; DNA: TGTGCCAGCAGCACCGGATACTTACAAGAGACCCAGTACTTC; CDR3: CASSTGYLQETQYF
J: TRBJ1-5; V: TRBV2; size: few; D: NA; DNA: TGTGCCAGCAGTACCCACAGGGATCAGCCCCAGCATTTT; CDR3: CASSTHRDQPQHF
J: TRBJ1-2; V: TRBV2; size: NA; D: NA; DNA: TGTGCCAGCAGTGCTGACCTTCCCTATGGCTACACCTTC; CDR3: CASSADLPYGYTF
J: TRBJ2-3; V: TRBV20-1; size: NA; D: NA; DNA: TGCAGTGCTAGTCGACCGGGGACCACAGATACGCAGTATTTT; CDR3: CSASRPGTTDTQYF
J: TRBJ1-5; V: TRBV18; size: NA; D: NA; DNA: TGTGCCAGCTCTCCGGGGCACAATGTCGACGTGCCCCAGCATTTT; CDR3: CASSPGHNVDVPQHF
J: TRBJ2-2; V: TRBV5-1; size: NA; D: TRBD1; DNA: TGCGCCAGCAGCCCAGGGACAGGGGGCGCCACCGGGGAGCTGTTTTTT; CDR3: CASSPGTGGATGELFF
J: TRBJ2-2; V: TRBV28; size: NA; D: TRBD2; DNA: TGTGCCAGCATAACGGGAGGGCGCGGGGAGCTGTTTTTT; CDR3: CASITGGRGELFF
J: TRBJ2-2; V: TRBV10-1; size: NA; D: NA; DNA: TGCGCCAGCAGTGAGTCGACAGCTCCGAACACCGGGGAGCTGTTTTTT; CDR3: CASSESTAPNTGELFF
J: TRBJ1-5; V: TRBV28; size: NA; D: NA; DNA: TGTGCCAGCACCGACAGCAATCAGCCCCAGCATTTT; CDR3: CASTDSNQPQHF
J: TRBJ2-3; V: TRBV4-1; size: NA; D: NA; DNA: TGCGCCAGCAGCCACGTGGGGCGGGGCCGCGAGACAGATACGCAGTATTTT; CDR3: CASSHVGRGRETDTQYF
J: TRBJ1-2; V: TRBV6-2/TRBV6-3; size: NA; D: TRBD1; DNA: TGTGCCAGCAACCCGTCAGGGGGGGCCTATGGCTACACCTTC; CDR3: CASNPSGGAYGYTF
J: TRBJ1-5; V: TRBV7-6; size: NA; D: NA; DNA: TGTGCCAGCAGCTTAGCGAGGTTTCAGCCCCAGCATTTT; CDR3: CASSLARFQPQHF
J: TRBJ1-5; V: TRBV28; size: NA; D: NA; DNA: TGTGCCAGCAGGGCTGCATATAGCAATCAGCCCCAGCATTTT; CDR3: CASRAAYSNQPQHF
J: TRBJ2-1; V: TRBV28; size: NA; D: NA; DNA: TGTGCCAGCTCCTCTGGGGGCGCAACGAATGAGCAGTTCTTC; CDR3: CASSSGGATNEQFF
J: TRBJ2-1; V: TRBV7-3; size: NA; D: NA; DNA: TGTGCCAGCAGCTTAACGGAGGGGAATGAGCAGTTCTTC; CDR3: CASSLTEGNEQFF
J: TRBJ1-5; V: TRBV28; size: NA; D: TRBD1; DNA: TGTGCCAGCAGTTTGGCAGGGGGTGGCAATCAGCCCCAGCATTTT; CDR3: CASSLAGGGNQPQHF
J: TRBJ1-5; V: TRBV12-3/TRBV12-4; size: NA; D: NA; DNA: TGTGCCAGCAGTTTTGGGGGTCAGCCCCAGCATTTT; CDR3: CASSFGGQPQHF
J: TRBJ2-7; V: TRBV2; size: NA; D: NA; DNA: TGTGCCAGCAGTGAAGCAAGCTACGAGCAGTACTTC; CDR3: CASSEASYEQYF
J: TRBJ1-1; V: TRBV7-9; size: NA; D: NA; DNA: TGTGCCAGCAGCAGGGGGTGGACTGAAGCTTTCTTT; CDR3: CASSRGWTEAFF